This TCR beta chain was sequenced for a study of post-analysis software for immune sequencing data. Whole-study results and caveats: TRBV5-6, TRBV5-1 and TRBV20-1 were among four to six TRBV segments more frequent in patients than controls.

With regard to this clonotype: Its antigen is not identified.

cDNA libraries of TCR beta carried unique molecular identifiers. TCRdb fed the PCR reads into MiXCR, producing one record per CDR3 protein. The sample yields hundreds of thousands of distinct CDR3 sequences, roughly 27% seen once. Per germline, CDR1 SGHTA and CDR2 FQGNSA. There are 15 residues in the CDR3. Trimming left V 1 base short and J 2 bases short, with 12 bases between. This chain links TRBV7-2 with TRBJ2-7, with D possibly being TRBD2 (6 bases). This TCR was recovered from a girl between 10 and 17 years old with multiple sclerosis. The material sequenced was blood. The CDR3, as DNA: TGTGCCAGCAGCTTAGTGGGGAGGAACACCTACGAGCAGTACTTC. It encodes CASSLVGRNTYEQYF.